The 30 T cell receptor beta chains below all came from one sample that was sequenced in a study of CD8 T cells in ankylosing spondylitis. Broader study findings: Among TCR beta sequences, a motif of eight highly homologous variants appeared characteristic of ankylosing spondylitis blood.

MiXCR was run by TCRdb on the 5' RACE reads, yielding one entry per CDR3 protein. The sample comprises approximately 300,000 distinct CDR3 sequences, 7.5% to 9% of which are singletons, and about 14% rests with the top ten. The antigens for these receptors are not known. Sequencing input: blood, either unsorted or a sorted T cell fraction (not recorded which). The origin of the receptors is a male donor with ankylosing spondylitis.

This clonotype has ten or more counts. CDR3 bases: TGTGCCAGCAGCTCACAGGGTGCAACTAATGAAAAACTGTTTTTT. As protein: CASSSQGATNEKLFF. The chain couples TRBV6-1 to TRBJ1-4; weak D call: TRBD1 (6 bases). The CDR3 covers 15 residues. V was pared by 6 bases and J by 0 bases, with 11 bases between. CDR1 is MNHNS and CDR2 is SASEGT in the germline V gene.

The V and J genes are TRBV10-3 and TRBJ2-3, with 9 bases identical to TRBD1. The CDR3 length is 15 residues. Germline V gives CDR1 ENHRY, CDR2 SYGVKD. V lost 5 bases, J lost 5 bases, and 8 bases stayed unmatched. The CDR3 coding sequence is TGTGCCATCAGTCGCCGGGACAGGGTGGGAGATACGCAGTATTTT. Its protein product is CAISRRDRVGDTQYF.

The rearrangement uses TRBV20-1 and TRBJ1-6; D gene unclear. This CDR3 contains 13 residues. The germline CDR1 and CDR2 sequences are DFQATT and SNEGSKA (reference sequence). V shed 6 bases and J shed 0 bases, with 6 bases lying between them. CDR3 DNA sequence: TGCAGTGCCGAGAGCTCCTATAATTCACCCCTCCACTTT. Protein: CSAESSYNSPLHF.

In its sample, this clonotype was seen a few times. The V and J genes are TRBV29-1 and TRBJ1-6, with TRBD1 matching over 10 bases. Looked up from germline, CDR1 is SQVTM and CDR2 is ANQGSEA. V lost 7 bases, J lost 7 bases, and 4 bases stayed unmatched. The CDR3 has 13 amino acids. The CDR3 region has the DNA TGCAGCGCCGTGACAGGGGGCAATTCACCCCTCCACTTT. Translated, it gives CSAVTGGNSPLHF.

The chain couples TRBV20-1 to TRBJ2-1, with a tentative D call TRBD2 (6 bases). V shed 5 bases and J shed 4 bases, with 18 bases lying between them. CDR3 size: 15 residues. CDR1 is DFQATT and CDR2 is SNEGSKA in the germline V gene (reference sequence). Here the CDR3 DNA reads TGCAGTGCTGGCCCGACGGGACTGATGTACAATGAGCAGTTCTTC. Residues: CSAGPTGLMYNEQFF.

This clonotype turned up a few times. The CDR3 bases are TGCGCCAGCAGCCAGGACACGGCCTATGGCTACACCTTC. Translation: CASSQDTAYGYTF. The chain joins TRBV5-1 to TRBJ1-2; a possible D gene is TRBD1 (5 bases). The CDR3 runs to 13 residues. Germline V gene sequence: CDR1 SGHRS, CDR2 YFSETQ. V was cut by 4 bases and J by 4 bases, with 11 bases left in between. The full variable domain, with the rest looked up from reference TRBV5-1 and TRBJ1-2, is KAGVTQTPRYLIKTRGQQVTLSCSPISGHRSVSWYQQTPGQGLQFLFEYFSETQRNKGNFPGRFSGRQFSNSRSEMNVSTLELGDSALYLCASSQDTAYGYTFGSGTRLTVV.

J is TRBJ2-7 and V is TRBV4-1; 8 bases are a match to TRBD1. CDR1 and CDR2 (germline): MGHRA, YSYEKL. V dropped 3 bases and J dropped 1; count of bases not matched to a gene: 5. The CDR3 runs to 15 residues. CDR3 protein: CASSQADRGSYEQYF. The CDR3 DNA follows: TGCGCCAGCAGCCAGGCCGACAGGGGATCCTACGAGCAGTACTTC.

This sequence joins TRBV29-1 and TRBJ2-4, with 8 bases fitting TRBD2. The CDR3 runs 17 residues. Germline V CDR1 and CDR2: SQVTM, ANQGSEA. With 7 bases clipped from V and 1 base from J, the junction kept 15 bases outside the gene matches. The CDR3 DNA sequence: TGCAGCGCTCAGCGGGAGCTTGGAGTAGGGGCCAAAAACATTCAGTACTTC. Its protein is CSAQRELGVGAKNIQYF.

The chain has TRBV14 and TRBJ2-5, with D unclear. This CDR3 has 13 amino acids. V lost 1 base, J lost 4 bases, and 7 bases lay in between. Germline CDR1 SGHDN, CDR2 FVKESK. CDR3 coding DNA: TGTGCCAGCAGCCAAGGGGTCCTAGAGACCCAGTACTTC. Encoded protein: CASSQGVLETQYF.

CDR3 bases: TGCGGCTTAAGCGGGAGTGCCCTTCGCACAGATACGCAGTATTTT. Translated, it gives CGLSGSALRTDTQYF. The chain recombines TRBV20-1 with TRBJ2-3; 8 bases map to TRBD2. CDR1 and CDR2 (germline): DFQATT, SNEGSKA (reference sequence). The CDR3 has 15 residues.

V and J are TRBV5-1 and TRBJ2-7; the D gene is possibly TRBD2 (5 bases). Germline V gives CDR1 SGHRS, CDR2 YFSETQ. The germline V and J ends were trimmed by 4 bases and 1 base, with 21 bases remaining between them. This CDR3 comprises 17 residues. The CDR3 region is CASSPSLQRSGSYEQYF. The CDR3 DNA reads TGCGCCAGCAGCCCGTCACTCCAACGGAGCGGATCCTACGAGCAGTACTTC.

This clonotype was observed a handful of times. The gene calls are TRBV29-1 and TRBJ1-1, with no clear D. Germline CDR1 is SQVTM and CDR2 is ANQGSEA. The CDR3 is made up of 12 amino acids. Between the trimmed V and J ends, which lost 6 bases and 1 base, there was a span of 9 bases. CDR3 coding DNA: TGCAGCGTCGCTAGGACGAACACTGAAGCTTTCTTT. It codes for CSVARTNTEAFF.

In its sample, this clonotype was seen a few times. CDR3: CASSLATGVETQYF. In DNA form, the CDR3 reads TGCGCCAGCAGCTTAGCCACAGGGGTGGAGACCCAGTACTTC. The rearrangement links TRBV5-1 to TRBJ2-5, with 7 bases matching TRBD1. With 2 bases clipped from V and 5 bases from J, the junction kept 6 bases outside the gene matches. The CDR3 spans 14 residues. Germline-derived CDR1 and CDR2 are SGHRS and YFSETQ.

This clonotype was seen at least ten times. The chain links TRBV29-1 to TRBJ2-7; no firm D call. Germline-derived CDR1 and CDR2 are SQVTM and ANQGSEA. The ends were cut back, 4 bases at V and 3 bases at J, with 7 bases in the middle. This CDR3 is 11 amino acids long. The CDR3 is CSVGGNYEQYF. CDR3 coding DNA: TGCAGCGTTGGTGGGAACTACGAGCAGTACTTC.

At least ten counts were recorded for this clonotype. The chain recombines TRBV29-1 with TRBJ2-7; 11 nucleotides agree with TRBD2. Germline CDR1 and CDR2: SQVTM and ANQGSEA. With V trimmed by 5 bases and J by 3 bases, 3 bases remained unmatched. The CDR3 length is 13 residues. The CDR3 DNA reads TGCAGCGTTCGAACTAGCGGGAGCTACGAGCAGTACTTC. Its translation is CSVRTSGSYEQYF.

The chain has TRBV4-2 and TRBJ1-6; D not resolved. The CDR3 totals 15 residues. Trimming removed 1 base at V and 3 bases at J, with 7 bases between. Germline lookup yields CDR1 LGHNA and CDR2 YNFKEQ. This CDR3 reads CASSQATRYNSPLHF. In DNA form, the CDR3 reads TGTGCCAGCAGCCAAGCAACCCGCTATAATTCACCCCTCCACTTT.

This clonotype has only a few counts. This chain uses TRBV24-1 with TRBJ2-2; D may match TRBD1 or TRBD2 (5 bases each). Trimming took 5 bases from V and 5 from J, leaving 17 bases between them. This CDR3 has 16 residues. Germline V CDR1 and CDR2: KGHDR, SFDVKD. The CDR3 DNA reads TGTGCCACCAGTGCTATGCCCGGGGCGGATACCGGGGAGCTGTTTTTT. It is translated as CATSAMPGADTGELFF.

The chain joins TRBV11-2 to TRBJ2-7; 7 nucleotides agree with TRBD2. V gave up 5 bases and J gave up 4 bases; unmatched junction bases: 8. Germline-derived CDR1 and CDR2 are SGHAT and FQNNGV. The CDR3 has 14 amino acids. CDR3 coding DNA: TGTGCCAGCAGCGTAGGAGCGGGGATTTACGAGCAGTACTTC. Translating it yields CASSVGAGIYEQYF. The entire variable domain, with the rest obtained from reference TRBV11-2 and TRBJ2-7, is as follows: EAGVAQSPRYKIIEKRQSVAFWCNPISGHATLYWYQQILGQGPKLLIQFQNNGVVDDSQLPKDRFSAERLKGVDSTLKIQPAKLEDSAVYLCASSVGAGIYEQYFGPGTRLTVT.

The chain employs TRBV27 and TRBJ2-1; D gene unclear. The CDR3 totals 11 residues. CDR1 is MNHEY and CDR2 is SMNVEV in the germline V gene (reference sequence). The V end lost 7 bases, the J end lost 9 bases, and 10 bases lay between the germline ends. The DNA for the CDR3 is TGTGCCAGCACTCTAGGGTTTGAGCAGTTCTTC. Translated: CASTLGFEQFF.

This clonotype was found a few times. V and J are TRBV20-1 and TRBJ2-3; TRBD2 might be the D (6 bases). The CDR3 has 15 amino acids. Germline V gene sequence: CDR1 DFQATT, CDR2 SNEGSKA (reference sequence). Trimming left V 2 bases short and J 0 bases short, with 12 bases between. CDR3 sequence (DNA): TGCAGTGCTAGACTAGCGTTCTCTAGCACAGATACGCAGTATTTT. This gives the protein CSARLAFSSTDTQYF.

This chain links TRBV7-3 with TRBJ2-1; TRBD2 aligns across 10 bases. This CDR3 is 14 amino acids long. CDR1 SGHTA and CDR2 FQGTGA come from the germline V gene. V was clipped by 5 bases and J by 9 bases; unmatched bases: 7. CDR3 coding DNA: TGTGCCAGCAGCCTAGCGGGAGAGGTCAGTGAGCAGTTCTTC. This gives the protein CASSLAGEVSEQFF. The full variable domain, in which reference TRBV7-3 and TRBJ2-1 provide the parts outside the CDR3, is GAGVSQTPSNKVTEKGKYVELRCDPISGHTALYWYRQSLGQGPEFLIYFQGTGAADDSGLPNDRFFAVRPEGSVSTLKIQRTERGDSAVYLCASSLAGEVSEQFFGPGTRLTVL.

This clonotype was found many times. The V call is TRBV3-1, the J call TRBJ1-6, with D maybe TRBD1 (5 bases). Germline CDR1 reads LGHDT; CDR2 reads YNNKEL (reference sequence). Trimming stripped 7 bases from V and 5 bases from J, with 21 bases between. The CDR3 is 17 residues long. The CDR3 nucleotides are TGTGCCAGCACCCTTAGAATCGGCGGGACGGATAATTCACCCCTCCACTTT. Its protein is CASTLRIGGTDNSPLHF.

V and J are TRBV21-1 and TRBJ2-7; whether TRBD1, the table's D call, matches the DNA was not checked. TRBV21-1 is a listed pseudogene. The CDR3 is 16 residues long. CDR3 sequence: CASMAREGRNSYEQYF. The DNA of the CDR3 is TGTGCCAGCATGGCCCGAGAAGGACGAAACAGCTACGAGCAGTACTTC.

This clonotype has a count of ten or more. The chain links TRBV6-2 or TRBV6-3 to TRBJ2-2; 8 nucleotides agree with TRBD2. The CDR3 runs 15 residues. Germline V gene lookup returns CDR1 MNHEY and CDR2 SVGEGT. V gave up 7 bases and J gave up 0 bases; unmatched junction bases: 4. The CDR3 bases are TGTGCCAGCAACCCACTAGCGGCGAACACCGGGGAGCTGTTTTTT. Protein: CASNPLAANTGELFF.

The CDR3 region is CASSGRDDPYNEQFF. The CDR3 bases are TGTGCCAGCAGCGGAAGGGACGACCCCTACAATGAGCAGTTCTTC. The chain joins TRBV7-9 to TRBJ2-1; D possibly uses TRBD1 or TRBD2 (5 bases each). Germline values: CDR1 SEHNR, CDR2 FQNEAQ (reference sequence). The V and J ends lost 5 bases and 2 bases respectively, with 13 bases between them. The CDR3 is 15 amino acids.

This clonotype has a count of ten or more. This sequence joins TRBV6-2 or TRBV6-3 and TRBJ2-7; TRBD2 aligns across 7 bases. This CDR3 has 15 amino acids. Germline V CDR1 and CDR2: MNHEY, SVGEGT. V was pared by 5 bases and J by 4 bases, with 11 bases of the junction left unmatched. CDR3 sequence reads: CASSPKGGRFYEQYF. The CDR3 bases are TGTGCCAGCAGTCCTAAAGGCGGGAGATTTTACGAGCAGTACTTC.

This clonotype was counted only a few times. V usage is TRBV6-1 and J usage is TRBJ2-5; TRBD2 is a possible D gene (5 bases). The CDR3 sequence is 15 residues long. V dropped 6 bases and J dropped 5 bases, with 19 bases sitting between them. The germline gives CDR1 MNHNS, CDR2 SASEGT. For the CDR3, the DNA is TGTGCCAGCAGCGGCTTTGACGGGGTCCAGGAGACCCAGTACTTC. Its protein product is CASSGFDGVQETQYF.

This clonotype was counted only a few times. The rearrangement links TRBV27 to TRBJ2-3; 8 bases fit TRBD1. Germline V lookup: CDR1 MNHEY, CDR2 SMNVEV (reference sequence). Trimming at V came to 3 bases and at J to 10 bases, leaving 3 bases not matched to a gene. This CDR3 spans 12 amino acids. CDR3 residues: CASSFRQGSQYF. DNA of the CDR3: TGTGCCAGCAGTTTTCGACAGGGGTCGCAGTATTTT.

There are many counts of this clonotype. This chain uses TRBV10-3 with TRBJ1-2; 8 bases fit TRBD1. The CDR3 covers 15 residues. The V gene's germline CDR1 is ENHRY and CDR2 SYGVKD. Trimming took 3 bases from V and 2 from J; bases not matched to a gene: 5. The CDR3 nucleotides read TGTGCCATCAGTGAAAGACAGGGGTTAAACTATGGCTACACCTTC. Translated: CAISERQGLNYGYTF.

This clonotype was seen more than once but under ten times. The chain combines TRBV3-1 with TRBJ1-2; D may be TRBD1 (5 bases). This CDR3 comprises 16 residues. Per the germline V gene, CDR1 is LGHDT and CDR2 is YNNKEL (reference sequence). The germline V and J ends were trimmed by 0 bases and 3 bases, with 14 bases remaining between them. CDR3 region: CASSQDGGVWDYGYTF. CDR3 nucleotides: TGTGCCAGCAGCCAAGACGGAGGGGTGTGGGACTATGGCTACACCTTC. Supplemented by reference TRBV3-1 and TRBJ1-2, the full variable domain reads DTAVSQTPKYLVTQMGNDKSIKCEQNLGHDTMYWYKQDSKKFLKIMFSYNNKELIINETVPNRFSPKSPDKAHLNLHINSLELGDSAVYFCASSQDGGVWDYGYTFGSGTRLTVV.